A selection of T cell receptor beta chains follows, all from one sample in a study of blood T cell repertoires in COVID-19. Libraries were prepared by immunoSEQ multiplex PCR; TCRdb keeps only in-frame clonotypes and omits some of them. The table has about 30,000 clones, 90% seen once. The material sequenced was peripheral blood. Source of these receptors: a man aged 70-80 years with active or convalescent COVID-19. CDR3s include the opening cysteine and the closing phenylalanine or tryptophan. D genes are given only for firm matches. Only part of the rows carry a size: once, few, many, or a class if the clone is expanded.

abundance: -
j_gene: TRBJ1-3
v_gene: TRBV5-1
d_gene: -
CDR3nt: TGCGCCAGCAGCCTAGGGGGGGTCTCTGGAAACACCATATATTTT
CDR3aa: CASSLGGVSGNTIYF

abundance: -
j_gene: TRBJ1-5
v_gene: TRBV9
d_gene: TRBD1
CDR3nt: TGTGCCAGCAGCGCCGGACAGGGTGATCAGCCCCAGCATTTT
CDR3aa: CASSAGQGDQPQHF

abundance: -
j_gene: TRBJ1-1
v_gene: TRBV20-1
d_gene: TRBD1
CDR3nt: TGCAGTGCTTTAGGACAGGTTAAAGCTTTCTTT
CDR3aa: CSALGQVKAFF

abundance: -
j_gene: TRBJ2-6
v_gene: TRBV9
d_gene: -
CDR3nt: TGTGCCAGCAGCGTAGAGGAGGGGATCACTGGGGCCAACGTCCTGACTTTC
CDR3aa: CASSVEEGITGANVLTF

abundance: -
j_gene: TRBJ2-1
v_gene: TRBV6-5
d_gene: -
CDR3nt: TGTGCCAGCACCTCCGGGGAGAGGGCCTACAATGAGCAGTTCTTC
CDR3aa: CASTSGERAYNEQFF

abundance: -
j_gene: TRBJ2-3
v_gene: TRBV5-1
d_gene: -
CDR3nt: TGCGCCAGCAGCTTGGTGGGGGCAGGAGATACGCAGTATTTT
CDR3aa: CASSLVGAGDTQYF

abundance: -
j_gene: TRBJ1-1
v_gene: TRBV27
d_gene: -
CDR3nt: TGTGCCAGCAGTTTAACTCGATTGGCTGAAGCTTTCTTT
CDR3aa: CASSLTRLAEAFF

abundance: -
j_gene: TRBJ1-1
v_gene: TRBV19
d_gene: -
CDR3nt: TGTGCCAGTAGTATGTGGGGGCAGGGGCCGGGCACTGAAGCTTTCTTT
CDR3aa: CASSMWGQGPGTEAFF

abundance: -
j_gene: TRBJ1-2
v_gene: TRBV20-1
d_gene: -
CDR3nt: TGCAGTGCTAGTGCAACCGGAGGGGCACTAGGCGCTAACTATGGCTACACCTTC
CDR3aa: CSASATGGALGANYGYTF

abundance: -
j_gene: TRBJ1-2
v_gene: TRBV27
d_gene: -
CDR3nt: TGTGCCAGCAGTCTCACTGGGGCGCTTGGCTACACCTTC
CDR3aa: CASSLTGALGYTF

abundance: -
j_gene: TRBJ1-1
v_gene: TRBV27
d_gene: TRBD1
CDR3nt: TGTGCCAGCAGTTCCCCTCCGACAGGGCCCGGAGCTGAAGCTTTCTTT
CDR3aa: CASSSPPTGPGAEAFF

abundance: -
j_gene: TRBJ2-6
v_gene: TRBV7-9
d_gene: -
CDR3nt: TGTGCCAGCAGCAAGAGAACTACCAACGTCCTGACTTTC
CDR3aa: CASSKRTTNVLTF

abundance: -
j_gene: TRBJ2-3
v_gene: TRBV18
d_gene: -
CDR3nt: TGTGCCAGCTCACCAGGCGGGGATACGCAGTATTTT
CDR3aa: CASSPGGDTQYF

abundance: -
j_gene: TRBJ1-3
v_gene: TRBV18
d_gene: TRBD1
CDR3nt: TGTGCCAGCTCACTTGACAGGGCAGGTGGAAACACCATATATTTT
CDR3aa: CASSLDRAGGNTIYF

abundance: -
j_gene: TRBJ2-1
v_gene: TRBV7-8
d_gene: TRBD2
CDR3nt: TGTGCCAGCAGCTCCCAGCTACTAGCGGGGGCATACAATGAGCAGTTCTTC
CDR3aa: CASSSQLLAGAYNEQFF

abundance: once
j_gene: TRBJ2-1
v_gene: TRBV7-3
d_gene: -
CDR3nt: TGTGCCAGCAGCTTGACTAGAGAGAATGAGCAGTTCTTC
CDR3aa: CASSLTRENEQFF

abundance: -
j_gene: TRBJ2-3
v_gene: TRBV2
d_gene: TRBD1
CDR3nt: TGTGCCAGCAGTGGCCGGGACAGGGGCACAGATACGCAGTATTTT
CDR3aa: CASSGRDRGTDTQYF

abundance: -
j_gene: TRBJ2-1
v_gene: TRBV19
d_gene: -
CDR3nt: TGTGCCAGCGGGGGTGAGCAGTTCTTC
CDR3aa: CASGGEQFF

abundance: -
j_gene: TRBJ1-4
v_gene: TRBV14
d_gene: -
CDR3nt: TGTGCCAGCAGCCCCCTACAGGGAACTAATGAAAAACTGTTTTTT
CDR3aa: CASSPLQGTNEKLFF

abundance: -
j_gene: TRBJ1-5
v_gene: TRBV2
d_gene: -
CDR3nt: TGTGCCAGCAGTGGACCGGCGGGCCGGGGCAATCAGCCCCAGCATTTT
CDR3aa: CASSGPAGRGNQPQHF

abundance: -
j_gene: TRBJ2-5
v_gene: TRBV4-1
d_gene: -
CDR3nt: TGCGCCAGCAGCCAAGACAATAGATCGCCGACCCAGTACTTC
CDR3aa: CASSQDNRSPTQYF

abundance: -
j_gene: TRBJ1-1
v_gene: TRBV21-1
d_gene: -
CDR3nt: TGTGCCAGCAGCAAAGAGGGGGGGGCTGAAGCTTTCTTT
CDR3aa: CASSKEGGAEAFF

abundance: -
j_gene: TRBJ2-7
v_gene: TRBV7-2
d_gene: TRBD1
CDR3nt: TGTGCCAGCAGCTCATCCCGGACAGGGAACGAGCAGTACTTC
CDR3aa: CASSSSRTGNEQYF

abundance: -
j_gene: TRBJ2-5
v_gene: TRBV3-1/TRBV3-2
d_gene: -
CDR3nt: TGTGCCAGCAGCCGAGTAGCGGACGGAGAGACCCAGTACTTC
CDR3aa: CASSRVADGETQYF

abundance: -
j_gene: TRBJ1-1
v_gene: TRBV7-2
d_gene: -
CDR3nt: TGTGCCAGCAGCTTAGGTGGTCTGCCGGTAACTGAAGCTTTCTTT
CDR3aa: CASSLGGLPVTEAFF

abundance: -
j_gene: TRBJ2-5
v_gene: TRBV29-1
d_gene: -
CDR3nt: TGCAGCGGGATAGTAATCGGAGGGGAGACCCAGTACTTC
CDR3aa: CSGIVIGGETQYF

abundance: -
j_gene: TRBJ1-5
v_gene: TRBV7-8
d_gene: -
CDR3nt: TGTGCCAGCAGCTCAGACCGACAACAGCATTTT
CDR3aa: CASSSDRQQHF

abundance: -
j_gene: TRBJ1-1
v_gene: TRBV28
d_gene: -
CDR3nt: TGTGCCAGCAGTTTAAGGCACAGGAACACTGAAGCTTTCTTT
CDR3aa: CASSLRHRNTEAFF

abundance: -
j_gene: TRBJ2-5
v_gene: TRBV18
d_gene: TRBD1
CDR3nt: TGTGCCAGCTCACCCCGGACAGGGAAACAAGAGACCCAGTACTTC
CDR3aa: CASSPRTGKQETQYF

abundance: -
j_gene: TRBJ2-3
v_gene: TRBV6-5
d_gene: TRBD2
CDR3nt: TGTGCCAGCAGTTACGGGAGACTAGCCAGCACAGATACGCAGTATTTT
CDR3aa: CASSYGRLASTDTQYF

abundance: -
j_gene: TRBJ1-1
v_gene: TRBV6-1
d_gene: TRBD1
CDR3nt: TGTGCCAGCAGTGATCCTGGACAGGGGAACACTGAAGCTTTCTTT
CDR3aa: CASSDPGQGNTEAFF

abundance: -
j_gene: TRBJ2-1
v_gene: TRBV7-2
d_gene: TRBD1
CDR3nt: TGTGCCAGCAGCTTCCTCTCCGGGACAGGGGTTTTGAAGTTCTTC
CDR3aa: CASSFLSGTGVLKFF

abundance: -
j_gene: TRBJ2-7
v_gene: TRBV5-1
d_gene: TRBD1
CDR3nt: TGCGCCAGCAGCCCCGGGACAGTCACCTCCTACGAGCAGTACTTC
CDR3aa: CASSPGTVTSYEQYF

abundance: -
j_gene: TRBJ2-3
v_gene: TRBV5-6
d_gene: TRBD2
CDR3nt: TGTGCCAGCAGCTTGCGGACTAGCGGGGGCACAGATACGCAGTATTTT
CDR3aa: CASSLRTSGGTDTQYF

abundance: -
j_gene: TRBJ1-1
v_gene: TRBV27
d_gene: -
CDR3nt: TGTGCCAGCAGCTGGGCCCCACAGGCGAACACTGAAGCTTTCTTT
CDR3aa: CASSWAPQANTEAFF

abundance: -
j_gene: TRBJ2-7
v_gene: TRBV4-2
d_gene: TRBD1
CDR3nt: TGTGCCAGCAGCCAAGGACAGGGGAGCTACGAGCAGTACTTC
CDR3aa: CASSQGQGSYEQYF

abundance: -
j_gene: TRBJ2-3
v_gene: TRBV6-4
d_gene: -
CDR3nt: TGTGCCACCAGTAGGGGCATGGCAGATACGCAGTATTTT
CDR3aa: CATSRGMADTQYF

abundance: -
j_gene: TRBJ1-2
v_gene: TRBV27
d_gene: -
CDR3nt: TGTGCCAGCAGTCTAGCTGCGGGGGTCGGCTACACCTTC
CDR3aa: CASSLAAGVGYTF

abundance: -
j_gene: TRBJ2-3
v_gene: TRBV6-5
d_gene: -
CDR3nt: TGTGCCAGCGGCCGGGTCCGAGGGACAGATACGCAGTATTTT
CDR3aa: CASGRVRGTDTQYF

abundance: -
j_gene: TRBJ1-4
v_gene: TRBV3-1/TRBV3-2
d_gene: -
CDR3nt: TGTGCCAGCAGCCAATCACAGGGATCGACTAATGAAAAACTGTTTTTT
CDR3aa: CASSQSQGSTNEKLFF

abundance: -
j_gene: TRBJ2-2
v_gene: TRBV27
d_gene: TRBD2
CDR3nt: TGTGCCAGCAGTTTTCGCGGGAGGGATGGGGAGCTGTTTTTT
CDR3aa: CASSFRGRDGELFF

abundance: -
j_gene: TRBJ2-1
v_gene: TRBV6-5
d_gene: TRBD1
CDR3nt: TGTGCCAGCAGTTATGGGCAGGGGGTTTACAATGAGCAGTTCTTC
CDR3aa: CASSYGQGVYNEQFF

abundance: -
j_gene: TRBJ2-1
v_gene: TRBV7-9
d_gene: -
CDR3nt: TGTGCCAGCAGGGGGGACAACACGGGCAATGAGCAGTTCTTC
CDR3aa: CASRGDNTGNEQFF

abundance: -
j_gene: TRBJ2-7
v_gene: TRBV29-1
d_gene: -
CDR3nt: TGCAGCGTCTCGCTGGGCATCTCCTACGAGCAGTACTTC
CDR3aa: CSVSLGISYEQYF

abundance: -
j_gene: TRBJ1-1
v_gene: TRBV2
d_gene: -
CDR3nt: TGTGCCAGCGGTGGGGGCAGGGGAAAGAACACTGAAGCTTTCTTT
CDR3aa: CASGGGRGKNTEAFF

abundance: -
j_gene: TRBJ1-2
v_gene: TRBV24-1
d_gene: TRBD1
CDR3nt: TGTGCCACCAGTAGGACAGGGGACTATGGCTACACCTTC
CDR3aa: CATSRTGDYGYTF

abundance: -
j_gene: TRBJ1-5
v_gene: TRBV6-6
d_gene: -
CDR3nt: TGTGCCAGCAGTCGAAGATCCCCGACAGGTTTGAACAATCAGCCCCAGCATTTT
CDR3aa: CASSRRSPTGLNNQPQHF

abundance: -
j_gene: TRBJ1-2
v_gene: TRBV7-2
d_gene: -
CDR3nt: TGTGCCAGCAGCGGGGGGGTTAACTATGGCTACACCTTC
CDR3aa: CASSGGVNYGYTF

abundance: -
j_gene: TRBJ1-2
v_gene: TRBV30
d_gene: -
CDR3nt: TGTGCCTGGAGTGTAACCCCCAGGGCCCCTATCTATGGCTACACCTTC
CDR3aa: CAWSVTPRAPIYGYTF

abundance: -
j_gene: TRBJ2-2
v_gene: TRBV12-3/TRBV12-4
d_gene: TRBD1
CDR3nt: TGTGCCAGCAGCCTACAGGGGGCCGGGGAGCTGTTTTTT
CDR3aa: CASSLQGAGELFF

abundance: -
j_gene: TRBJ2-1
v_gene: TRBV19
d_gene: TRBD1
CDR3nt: TGTGCCAGTAGTGGCCGGGACAGGGATATCAATGAGCAGTTCTTC
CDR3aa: CASSGRDRDINEQFF